This T cell receptor (beta chain) derives from a study of blood T cell repertoires in COVID-19. The overall study: Donors in the United States, Italy and Spain gave samples during acute or convalescent COVID-19.

Produced via immunoSEQ multiplex PCR; TCRdb's table is partial and in-frame only. The repertoire consists of some 150,000 clones, with 80% occurring once and the leading ten covering approximately 0.5%. Trimming removed 0 bases from V and 6 bases from J, with 6 bases in between. CDR1 and CDR2 from the germline V gene are LNHDA and SQIVND (reference sequence). The length of the CDR3 is 13 residues. The chain joins TRBV19 to TRBJ1-5; D unresolved. The source material was peripheral blood. This TCR derives from a man in his sixties with acute or convalescent COVID-19. The CDR3 DNA sequence: TGTGCCAGTAGTATAGATGGGAGTCAGCCCCAGCATTTT. Its protein is CASSIDGSQPQHF. Together with reference TRBV19 and TRBJ1-5, the CDR3 gives the full variable domain: DGGITQSPKYLFRKEGQNVTLSCEQNLNHDAMYWYRQDPGQGLRLIYYSQIVNDFQKGDIAEGYSVSREKKESFPLTVTSAQKNPTAFYLCASSIDGSQPQHFGDGTRLSIL.